These T cell receptor beta chains were read from a single sample in a study of T cell changes during pregnancy in multiple sclerosis. Only in-frame clones appear in the TCRdb table, and some are missing; sequencing was by immunoSEQ multiplex PCR. The data show roughly 72,000 clones, with roughly 92% seen just once and around 0.21% held by the top ten. The source was CD4+ T cells from peripheral blood mononuclear cells, collected before pregnancy. The source of these receptors is a female donor with multiple sclerosis, enrolled in a pregnancy study. Each CDR3 is given with its conserved first and last residue. A D gene is named only where the DNA matches it firmly. Where a row states a size, it is once, few, many or the class of an expanded clone; other rows omit it.

cdr3_nt,cdr3_aa,d_call,v_call,clone_size,j_call
TGTGCCAGCAGAACAGGAAACAGCCCCTACAATGAGCAGTTCTTC,CASRTGNSPYNEQFF,NA,TRBV6-1,once,TRBJ2-1
TGTGCCAGCAGATCGACACTAGCTCTAGATACGCAGTATTTT,CASRSTLALDTQYF,NA,TRBV7-9,once,TRBJ2-3
TGTGCCAGCAGCGTAGGGACACGGTACAATGAGCAGTTCTTC,CASSVGTRYNEQFF,NA,TRBV9,NA,TRBJ2-1
TGCGCCAGCAGCTCCGGGTCGGGGGGACACCCCTCCTACGAGCAGTACTTC,CASSSGSGGHPSYEQYF,NA,TRBV5-1,NA,TRBJ2-7
TGTGCCAGCAGTGCGGACAGGAAAGCAGGTGAAAAACTGTTTTTT,CASSADRKAGEKLFF,TRBD1,TRBV2,NA,TRBJ1-4
TGTGCCAGCAGCTTCGGACAGGGGCTTTCTGGCTACACCTTC,CASSFGQGLSGYTF,TRBD1,TRBV5-4,NA,TRBJ1-2
TGCGCCAGCAGCCTGAGACAGGGGGCGCAAAACACTGAAGCTTTCTTT,CASSLRQGAQNTEAFF,TRBD1,TRBV5-1,NA,TRBJ1-1
TGCGCCAGCAGCTTGAGTTCCCAGGGCTGGGTTGCGTCGAACACTGAAGCTTTCTTT,CASSLSSQGWVASNTEAFF,NA,TRBV5-1,NA,TRBJ1-1
TGTGCTAGTGGCCCACTCTCTGCGGGAGGGCCGGATGAGCAGTTCTTC,CASGPLSAGGPDEQFF,TRBD2,TRBV12-5,NA,TRBJ2-1
TGTGCCAGCAGCGTCACTAGCGGGGGGGCACATGAGCAGTTCTTC,CASSVTSGGAHEQFF,TRBD2,TRBV7-2,once,TRBJ2-1
TGTGCCAGCAGCTTGCTCACTAGCGGGGGGGAGACCCAGTACTTC,CASSLLTSGGETQYF,TRBD2,TRBV5-5,NA,TRBJ2-5
TGTGCCTGGGGGGGCCCTGAAGCTTTCTTT,CAWGGPEAFF,NA,TRBV7-9,NA,TRBJ1-1
TGTGCCACCAGCAGAGATCGTTCGCGACAGCTCCTAGCCAAAAACATTCAGTACTTC,CATSRDRSRQLLAKNIQYF,NA,TRBV15,NA,TRBJ2-4
TGCGCCAGCAGCCAAGACCTAAGTAAGGGCTACACCTTC,CASSQDLSKGYTF,NA,TRBV4-1,once,TRBJ1-2